This T cell receptor (beta chain) was sequenced during a study of CD8 T cells in ankylosing spondylitis. Regarding the study as a whole: A TCR beta motif of several highly homologous variants appeared characteristic of ankylosing spondylitis blood.

This clonotype has more than one count but fewer than ten. The antigen is unknown. CDR1 and CDR2 from the germline V gene are DFQATT and SNEGSKA (reference sequence). The CDR3 totals 15 residues. The V end lost 0 bases, the J end lost 4 bases, and 15 bases lay between the germline ends. TCRdb fed the 5' RACE reads into MiXCR, producing one record per CDR3 protein. The table lists some 700,000 distinct CDR3 sequences, 15% to 20% of them singletons. The clonotype was recovered from a male donor with ankylosing spondylitis. The rearrangement joins TRBV20-1 to TRBJ1-1; tentatively, D is TRBD1 (5 bases). The sequenced material came from blood, either unsorted or a sorted T cell fraction (not recorded which). The CDR3 region is CSARDGAGLGTEAFF. CDR3 coding DNA: TGCAGTGCTAGAGATGGGGCAGGTTTGGGCACTGAAGCTTTCTTT.